This entry lists 2 T cell receptor beta chains sequenced from one sample in a study of T cell responses to AZD1222 COVID-19 vaccine. TCRdb keeps only in-frame clones here, not all; method: immunoSEQ multiplex PCR. This sample carries about 130,000 clones, about nine tenths of them seen once, and the ten largest clones take roughly a sixth. This specimen consisted of peripheral blood, obtained on day 0 of MenACWY control vaccination. Receptors were obtained from an adult in good health.

This chain links TRBV19 with TRBJ2-7, with a weak D call TRBD2 (6 bases). V gave up 1 base and J gave up 2 bases, with 9 bases separating them. The CDR3 runs to 14 residues. Germline CDR1 LNHDA, CDR2 SQIVND (reference sequence). The DNA for the CDR3 is TGTGCCAGTAGTATAGTCGGAGGGCCCTACGAGCAGTACTTC. Translated: CASSIVGGPYEQYF.

The CDR3 coding sequence is TGCGCCAGCAGCCATGCCTTCGAGCCCCTCCACTTT. Translating it yields CASSHAFEPLHF. The V and J genes are TRBV4-1 and TRBJ1-6; D not certain. With 3 bases removed from V and 13 bases from J, the gap between germline ends came to 10 bases. Germline V gene sequence: CDR1 MGHRA, CDR2 YSYEKL. The CDR3 is 12 amino acids.